Listed below are T cell receptor beta chains from one sample, sequenced in a study of blood T cell repertoires in COVID-19. Method: immunoSEQ multiplex PCR; TCRdb's copy keeps in-frame clones and lacks some. The profile shows about 140,000 clones, 70% to 85% of them singletons. Sequenced material: PBMCs or T cells enriched from blood (not recorded which). These receptors all come from a young woman who had been exposed to COVID-19. CDR3s leave out the opening cysteine and the closing phenylalanine or tryptophan.

>TRBV10-3
AISLGTDRENGYT
>TRBV12-5
ASGRDRSYEQY
>TRBV24-1
ATSDEGGYNNEQF
>TRBV19
ASSNSHFNQPQH
>TRBV10-2
ASSESGMAGELF
>TRBV27
ATQPRLAGDWEQF
>TRBV11-1
ASSFPGLAPYNEQF
>TRBV9
ASSVNQGHNEQF
>TRBV4-1
ASSLGQGDRNEQY
>TRBV18
ASSPPVGDTQY
>TRBV28
ASSTIGQGNTDTQY
>TRBV2
ASSDHRQNEKLF
>TRBV7-2
ASSAGLAGVTDTQY
>TRBV7-3
ASSERIGSYEQY
>TRBV2
ASRGRGNYGYT
>TRBV18
ASSPRGQGYTEAF
>TRBV12-3/TRBV12-4
ASSLALSYGYT
>TRBV4-3
ASSQEMAPPNTEAF
>TRBV6-5
ASSYAGTVEETQY
>TRBV4-2
ASSQDRTGVRRELF
>TRBV9
ASSRPGQGDHYYGYT
>TRBV7-8
ASSLGSRGLSYEQY
>TRBV7-8
ASSLEVAGSNQPQH
>TRBV4-1
ASSQVEIGTGRTDTQY
>TRBV18
ASSPPNRVLNTEAF